Below are 10 T cell receptor beta chains sequenced from a single sample in a study of OX40 agonist ivuxolimab in advanced cancers. The data were produced by immunoSEQ multiplex PCR, yet TCRdb's version contains in-frame clones alone and is incomplete. The sample has some 80,000 clones; 65% to 90% are singletons. The material sequenced was CD4+ or CD8+ T cells sorted from blood, taken in a trial of the OX40 agonist ivuxolimab. The receptors derive from an adult with an advanced solid tumor such as melanoma, head and neck, liver or kidney cancer.

This clone has only one observation. The rearrangement joins TRBV2 to TRBJ1-2; 10 positions match TRBD1. The CDR3 length is 13 residues. Germline loops: CDR1 SNHLY, CDR2 FYNNEI. V dropped 6 bases and J dropped 8; count of bases not matched to a gene: 6. In DNA, the CDR3 is TGTGCCAGCAGCGACAGGGGGCTCGGAGGCTACACCTTC. The encoded protein is CASSDRGLGGYTF.

J is TRBJ2-1 and V is TRBV2; D ambiguous. The CDR3 runs 12 residues. Germline V gene data show CDR1 as SNHLY and CDR2 as FYNNEI. V lost 3 bases and J 9 bases, leaving 9 bases between the germline ends. This CDR3 reads CASSDQRSEQFF. The CDR3 DNA reads as TGTGCCAGCAGTGATCAGAGAAGTGAGCAGTTCTTC.

The chain uses TRBV5-1 and TRBJ2-3; D is ambiguous. V dropped 5 bases and J dropped 10 bases, with 20 bases sitting between them. CDR3 length equals 14 residues. From germline, CDR1 is SGHRS and CDR2 YFSETQ. CDR3 in DNA: TGCGCCAGCAGACCAAACGCAGACGTCCAGGCGCAGTATTTT. It encodes CASRPNADVQAQYF.

V is TRBV6-6 and J is TRBJ1-1; maybe TRBD1 (5 bases). CDR3 size: 16 residues. V lost 2 bases and J 6 bases, leaving 19 bases between the germline ends. Germline assignment: CDR1 MNHNY and CDR2 SVGAGI (reference sequence). CDR3 nucleotides: TGTGCCAGCAGTTACGATAACACAGGCGGCTCCGCTGAAGCTTTCTTT. Translation: CASSYDNTGGSAEAFF.

This chain joins TRBV29-1 and TRBJ1-4, with unresolved D. Germline loops: CDR1 SQVTM, CDR2 ANQGSEA. Trimming pared 5 bases from V and 7 bases from J, leaving 5 bases between. The CDR3 sequence is 10 residues long. The CDR3 spells CSVSTEKLFF. The CDR3 DNA follows: TGCAGCGTTTCCACTGAAAAACTGTTTTTT.

This rearrangement joins TRBV7-2 to TRBJ1-6; D is uncertain. The ends were cut back, 10 bases at V and 10 bases at J, with 14 bases in the middle. The CDR3 is 12 amino acids. The germline CDR1 and CDR2 sequences are SGHTA and FQGNSA. CDR3 in DNA: TGTGCCACCGGACCAGAATACTCACCCCTCCACTTT. This gives the protein CATGPEYSPLHF.

J is TRBJ1-4 and V is TRBV15; 9 bases line up with TRBD1. This CDR3 has 15 residues. The V gene's germline CDR1 is LNHNV and CDR2 YYDKDF (reference sequence). The V segment lost 0 bases and the J segment 8 bases; nucleotides outside the gene matches: 4. In DNA, the CDR3 is TGTGCCACCAGCAGAGAGGGACAGGGTATCGAAAAACTGTTTTTT. Its protein product is CATSREGQGIEKLFF.

The rearrangement uses TRBV7-8 and TRBJ1-1, with 8 bases matching TRBD1. Germline V gene lookup returns CDR1 SGHVS and CDR2 FQNEAQ. This CDR3 comprises 14 residues. The V segment lost 6 bases and the J segment 6 bases; nucleotides outside the gene matches: 9. Here the CDR3 reads CASRDGQGRPEAFF. The CDR3 bases are TGTGCCAGCAGAGACGGACAGGGACGGCCTGAAGCTTTCTTT.

The chain employs TRBV10-1 and TRBJ1-1; D call uncertain. Trimming took 6 bases from V and 5 from J, leaving 1 base between them. This CDR3 contains 9 residues. Germline values: CDR1 WNHNN, CDR2 SYGVQD (reference sequence). The CDR3 DNA reads as TGCGCCAGCAGGACTGAAGCTTTCTTT. It specifies CASRTEAFF.

The gene calls are TRBV7-3 and TRBJ2-3; unclear D gene. V lost 1 base to trimming and J lost 2 bases, with 4 bases between them. Germline CDR1 reads SGHTA; CDR2 reads FQGTGA. This CDR3 spans 13 amino acids. CDR3 loop: CASSLMDTDTQYF. The CDR3 DNA sequence: TGTGCCAGCAGCTTAATGGACACAGATACGCAGTATTTT. The complete variable domain, with remaining parts taken from reference TRBV7-3 and TRBJ2-3, reads GAGVSQTPSNKVTEKGKYVELRCDPISGHTALYWYRQSLGQGPEFLIYFQGTGAADDSGLPNDRFFAVRPEGSVSTLKIQRTERGDSAVYLCASSLMDTDTQYFGPGTRLTVL.